This record looks at one T cell receptor beta chain sequence and its context. The sample originates from a study of T cells in Graves' hyperthyroidism and ophthalmopathy. Amplified regions were TCR beta CDR3 sequences from RNA transcripts. Researchers ran a first-round RT-PCR on the TCR CDR3 using the HTBI primer set. TCRdb passed the multiplex PCR reads through MiXCR, listing each CDR3 protein once. The sample shows around 290,000 distinct CDR3 sequences, roughly an eighth of them seen only once. PBMCs were derived from roughly 10 ml fresh peripheral blood. CDR3 length: 15 residues. Trimming left V 6 bases short and J 11 bases short, with 25 bases between.

The sequence came from a woman in her thirties or forties with Graves' hyperthyroidism. This chain joins TRBV12-3 or TRBV12-4 and TRBJ1-1, with no clear D. Sequencing was performed on blood. The CDR3 bases are TGTGCCAGCAGCTGTCGAGACCGGGTAAACACTAAGGCTTTCTTT. Its protein is CASSCRDRVNTKAFF.